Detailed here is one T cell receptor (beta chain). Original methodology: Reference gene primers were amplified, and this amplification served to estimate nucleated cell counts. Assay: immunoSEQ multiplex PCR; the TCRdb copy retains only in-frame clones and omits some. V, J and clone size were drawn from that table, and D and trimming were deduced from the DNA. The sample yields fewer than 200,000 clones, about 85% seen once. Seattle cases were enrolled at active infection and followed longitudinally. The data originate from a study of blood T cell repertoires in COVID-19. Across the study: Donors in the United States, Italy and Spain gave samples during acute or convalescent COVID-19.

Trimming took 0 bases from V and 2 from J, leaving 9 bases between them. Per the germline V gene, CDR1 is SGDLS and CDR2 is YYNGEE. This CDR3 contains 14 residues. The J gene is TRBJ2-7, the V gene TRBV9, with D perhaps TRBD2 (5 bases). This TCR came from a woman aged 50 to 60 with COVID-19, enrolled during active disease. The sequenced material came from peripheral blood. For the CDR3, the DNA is TGTGCCAGCAGCGTAGGTAGCGTACCCTACGAGCAGTACTTC. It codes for CASSVGSVPYEQYF.